The next 10 T cell receptor beta chains were all read from a single sample in a study of cytomegalovirus exposure and HLA in healthy donors. The PCR used 60 Vbeta and 13 Jbeta primers. The repertoire was sequenced with immunoSEQ multiplex PCR; TCRdb's copy has only in-frame clones and lacks some. The repertoire holds 150,000 to 200,000 clones, with more than 65% as singletons. The sample was PBMCs. The receptor source for this set is a young woman in good health and CMV-seronegative.

CDR3 sequence: CAISPRTGDDTEAFF. DNA for the CDR3: TGTGCCATCAGCCCTCGGACAGGGGATGACACTGAAGCTTTCTTT. The V gene is TRBV10-3, the J gene TRBJ1-1; 9 bases are shared with TRBD1. The CDR3 contains 15 residues. The trim removed 6 bases at V and 3 bases at J, leaving 8 bases unmatched. Per germline, CDR1 ENHRY and CDR2 SYGVKD.

The genes are TRBV7-2 and TRBJ1-2; 9 positions agree with TRBD1. Germline CDR1 SGHTA, CDR2 FQGNSA. V trimming: 0 bases; J trimming: 3 bases; junction bases outside the gene matches: 5. There are 16 residues in the CDR3. This CDR3 is CASSLARDRDDYGYTF. As DNA, the CDR3 is TGTGCCAGCAGCTTAGCTAGGGACAGGGACGACTATGGCTACACCTTC.

This clone has only one observation. CDR3 in amino acids: CASSYGLWASTDTQYF. For the CDR3, the DNA is TGTGCCAGCAGTTACGGACTATGGGCGAGCACAGATACGCAGTATTTT. The chain is built from TRBV6-5 and TRBJ2-3; D is possibly TRBD2 (6 bases). CDR1 MNHEY and CDR2 SVGAGI come from the germline V gene. Trimming removed 2 bases from V and 0 bases from J, with 12 bases in between. The length of the CDR3 is 16 residues.

The V call is TRBV7-8, the J call TRBJ1-6; perhaps TRBD1 as D (6 bases). The CDR3 is 14 amino acids. V gave up 5 bases and J gave up 10 bases, with 15 bases separating them. The V gene's germline CDR1 is SGHVS and CDR2 FQNEAQ. This CDR3 reads CASSRGTGTSPLHF. The CDR3 coding sequence is TGTGCCAGCAGCCGAGGAACAGGGACGTCACCCCTCCACTTT.

For this clone: Mismatch with germline at one junction end may stem from a read error. The chain is built from TRBV7-7 and TRBJ2-5; tentative D call: TRBD2 (6 bases). In germline, CDR1 is SSHAT, CDR2 FNYEAQ (reference sequence). The CDR3 is made up of 15 amino acids. The CDR3 nucleotides read TGTGCTAGCAGCTTAGGTGGAGGGGCTCGAGGGACCCAGTACTTC. It encodes CASSLGGGARGTQYF.

The chain joins TRBV29-1 to TRBJ2-7; TRBD2 agrees at 8 bases. V was clipped by 4 bases and J by 2 bases; unmatched bases: 13. Germline values: CDR1 SQVTM, CDR2 ANQGSEA. The CDR3 is made up of 16 amino acids. The CDR3 DNA reads TGCAGCGTTGTAGGAAGTGATAGCGGGGCCACCTACGAGCAGTACTTC. This codes for CSVVGSDSGATYEQYF.

This clone was seen only once. The V gene is TRBV7-8, the J gene TRBJ1-2; 7 positions match TRBD1. Germline lookup yields CDR1 SGHVS and CDR2 FQNEAQ. Germline trimming cut 4 bases from V and 4 bases from J; bases unmatched to any gene: 9. CDR3 length: 15 amino acids. The CDR3 DNA follows: TGTGCCAGCAGCTCACCGACAGGGACAGTCTATGGCTACACCTTC. This translates into CASSSPTGTVYGYTF. Together with reference TRBV7-8 and TRBJ1-2, the CDR3 gives the full variable domain: GAGVSQSPRYKVAKRGQDVALRCDPISGHVSLFWYQQALGQGPEFLTYFQNEAQLDKSGLPSDRFFAERPEGSVSTLKIQRTQQEDSAVYLCASSSPTGTVYGYTFGSGTRLTVV.

A note on this clone: Additional DNA sequences in this sample encode the identical CDR3. CDR3 in amino acids: CASSLTSGFTDTQYF. In DNA form, the CDR3 reads TGCGCCAGCAGCTTGACTAGCGGTTTCACAGATACGCAGTATTTT. The rearrangement links TRBV5-1 to TRBJ2-3; 8 bases map to TRBD2. Germline V gene sequence: CDR1 SGHRS, CDR2 YFSETQ. V lost 1 base to trimming and J lost 2 bases; unmatched junction nucleotides: 3. The length of the CDR3 is 15 residues.

With respect to this clone: This specimen includes other DNA sequences encoding the same CDR3. V is TRBV7-3 and J is TRBJ1-1; the D gene is possibly TRBD1 (5 bases). CDR1 and CDR2 from the germline V gene are SGHTA and FQGTGA. V was clipped by 0 bases and J by 1 base, with 6 bases between them. This CDR3 contains 14 residues. The CDR3 here is CASSLTGGNTEAFF. The CDR3 DNA reads as TGTGCCAGCAGCTTAACGGGGGGGAACACTGAAGCTTTCTTT.

The chain couples TRBV21-1 to TRBJ1-5; the table names TRBD1, a call not compared with the DNA. TRBV21-1 is noted as a pseudogene. The CDR3 sequence is 14 residues long. The CDR3 sequence is CASSKDWTGAGQHF. The DNA of the CDR3 is TGTGCCAGCAGCAAAGACTGGACAGGGGCGGGCCAGCATTTT.